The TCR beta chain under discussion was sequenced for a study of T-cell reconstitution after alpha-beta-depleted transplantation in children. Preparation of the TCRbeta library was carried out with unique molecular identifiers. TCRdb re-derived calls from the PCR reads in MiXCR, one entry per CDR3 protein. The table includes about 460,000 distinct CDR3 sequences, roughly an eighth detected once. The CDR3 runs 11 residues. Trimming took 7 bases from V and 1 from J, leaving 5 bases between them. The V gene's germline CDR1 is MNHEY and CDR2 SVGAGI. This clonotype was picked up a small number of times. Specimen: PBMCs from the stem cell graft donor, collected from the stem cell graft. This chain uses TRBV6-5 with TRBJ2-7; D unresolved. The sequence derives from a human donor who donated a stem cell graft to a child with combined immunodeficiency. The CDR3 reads CASMESYEQYF. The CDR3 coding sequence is TGTGCCAGCATGGAATCCTACGAGCAGTACTTC.